Listed below are T cell receptor beta chains from one sample, sequenced in a study of CDR3 diversity in severe acne. TCRdb recomputed calls from the PCR reads with MiXCR, one row per CDR3 protein. The sample records about 100,000 distinct CDR3 sequences, roughly half being singletons. The sample taken for sequencing was blood. These receptors originate from a male donor with acne. Each CDR3 is given with its conserved first and last residue. D genes are given only for firm matches. A clone size is listed for some rows: how often the clone was seen (once, few, many), or a class if it is expanded.

d_call	clone_size	j_call	v_call	cdr3_aa	cdr3_nt
TRBD2	few	TRBJ2-1	TRBV11-3	CASSYPGLAEVF	TGTGCCAGCAGCTACCCCGGACTAGCGGAGGTCTTC
TRBD1	few	TRBJ1-1	TRBV29-1	CSVGGTGSLNTEAFF	TGCAGCGTTGGGGGGACAGGATCGCTGAACACTGAAGCTTTCTTT
TRBD2	NA	TRBJ2-5	TRBV5-6	CASSHPGLAGGETQYF	TGTGCCAGCAGCCACCCGGGACTAGCGGGAGGGGAGACCCAGTACTTC
TRBD2	many	TRBJ2-2	TRBV5-1	CASSPMTSGTGELFF	TGCGCCAGCAGCCCCATGACTAGCGGCACCGGGGAGCTGTTTTTT
NA	NA	TRBJ1-1	TRBV5-1	CASSTRPGNTEAFF	TGCGCCAGCTCCACTCGGCCAGGGAACACTGAAGCTTTCTTT
NA	NA	TRBJ2-7	TRBV2	CASSEGPGGYEQYF	TGTGCCAGCAGTGAGGGACCCGGGGGCTACGAGCAGTACTTC
NA	few	TRBJ1-2	TRBV6-5	CASSSGFGIRGYTF	TGTGCCAGCAGTTCAGGGTTCGGTATCCGTGGCTACACCTTC
NA	NA	TRBJ2-2	TRBV11-1	CASSPMDREGTGELFF	TGTGCCAGCAGCCCAATGGACAGGGAGGGCACCGGGGAGCTGTTTTTT
TRBD2	NA	TRBJ2-7	TRBV10-3	CAIGTIIYEQYF	TGTGCCATCGGGACTATCATCTACGAGCAGTACTTC
NA	NA	TRBJ2-3	TRBV2	CASRLDTQYF	TGTGCCAGCAGGCTGGATACGCAGTATTTT
NA	many	TRBJ2-1	TRBV5-1	CASSLAPALRTLKGSYNEQFF	TGCGCCAGCAGCTTGGCCCCGGCCCTACGGACTCTCAAGGGCTCCTACAATGAGCAGTTCTTC
NA	NA	TRBJ1-5	TRBV7-9	CASSSGGSNQPQHF	TGTGCCAGCAGCTCCGGGGGCAGCAATCAGCCCCAGCATTTT
TRBD2	few	TRBJ2-7	TRBV4-2	CASSQRLAGGYEQYF	TGTGCCAGCAGCCAAAGACTAGCGGGGGGTTACGAGCAGTACTTC
TRBD2	many	TRBJ2-3	TRBV5-6	CASSAGLADTDTQYF	TGTGCCAGCAGCGCCGGACTAGCGGACACAGATACGCAGTATTTT